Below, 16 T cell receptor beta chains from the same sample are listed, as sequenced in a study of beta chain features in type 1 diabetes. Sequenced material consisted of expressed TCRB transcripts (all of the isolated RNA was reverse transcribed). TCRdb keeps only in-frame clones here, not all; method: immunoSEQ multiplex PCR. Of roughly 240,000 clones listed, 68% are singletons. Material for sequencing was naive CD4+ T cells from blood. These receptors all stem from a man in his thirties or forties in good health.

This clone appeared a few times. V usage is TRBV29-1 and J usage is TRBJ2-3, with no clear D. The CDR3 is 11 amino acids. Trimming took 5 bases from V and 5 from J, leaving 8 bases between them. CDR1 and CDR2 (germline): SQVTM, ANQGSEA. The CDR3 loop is CSVNEVDTQYF. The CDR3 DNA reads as TGCAGCGTTAATGAAGTAGATACGCAGTATTTT.

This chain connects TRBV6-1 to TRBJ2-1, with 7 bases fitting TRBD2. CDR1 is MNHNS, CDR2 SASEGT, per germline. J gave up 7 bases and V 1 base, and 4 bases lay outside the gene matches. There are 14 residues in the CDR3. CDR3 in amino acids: CASSEGGGWNEQFF. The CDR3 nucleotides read TGTGCCAGCAGTGAAGGCGGGGGTTGGAATGAGCAGTTCTTC.

The CDR3: CASRPSGRSSEQYF. The CDR3 nucleotides read TGTGCCAGCAGGCCGTCAGGGCGGTCATCCGAGCAGTACTTC. This chain links TRBV7-9 with TRBJ2-7, with a weak D call TRBD1 (5 bases). The V gene lost 6 bases and the J gene lost 6 bases, with 18 bases spanning the gap. Germline CDR1 is SEHNR and CDR2 is FQNEAQ (reference sequence). The CDR3 runs 14 residues.

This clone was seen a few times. CDR3 region: CSAAGLLSDEQYF. DNA of the CDR3: TGCAGCGCCGCCGGACTATTGAGCGACGAGCAGTACTTC. V is TRBV29-1 and J is TRBJ2-7; D might be TRBD2 (6 bases). There are 13 residues in the CDR3. The germline V gene has CDR1 SQVTM and CDR2 ANQGSEA. V was cut by 7 bases and J by 5 bases, with 18 bases left in between.

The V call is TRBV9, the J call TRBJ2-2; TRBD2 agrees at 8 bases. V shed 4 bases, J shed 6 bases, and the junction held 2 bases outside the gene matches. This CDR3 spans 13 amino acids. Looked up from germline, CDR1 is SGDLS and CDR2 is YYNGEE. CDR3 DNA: TGTGCCAGCAGCCCGACTAGCGCCGGGGAGCTGTTTTTT. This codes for CASSPTSAGELFF.

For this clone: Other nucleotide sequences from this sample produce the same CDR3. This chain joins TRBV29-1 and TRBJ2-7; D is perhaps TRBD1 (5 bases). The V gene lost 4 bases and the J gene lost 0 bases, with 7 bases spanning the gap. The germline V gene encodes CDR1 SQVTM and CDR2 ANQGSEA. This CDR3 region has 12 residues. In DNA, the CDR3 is TGCAGCGTTGCCAGGGACTCCTACGAGCAGTACTTC. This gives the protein CSVARDSYEQYF.

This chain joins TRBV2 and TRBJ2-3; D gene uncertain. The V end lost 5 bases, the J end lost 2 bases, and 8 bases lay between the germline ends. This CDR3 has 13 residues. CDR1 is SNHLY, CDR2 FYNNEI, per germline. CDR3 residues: CASSPTITDTQYF. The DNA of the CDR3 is TGTGCCAGCAGTCCTACTATCACAGATACGCAGTATTTT.

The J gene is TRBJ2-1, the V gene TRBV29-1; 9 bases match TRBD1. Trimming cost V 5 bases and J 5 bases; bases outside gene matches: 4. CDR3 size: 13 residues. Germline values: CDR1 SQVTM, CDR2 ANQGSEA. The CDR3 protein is CSVPGQGHNEQFF. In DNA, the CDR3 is TGCAGCGTTCCGGGACAGGGACACAATGAGCAGTTCTTC.

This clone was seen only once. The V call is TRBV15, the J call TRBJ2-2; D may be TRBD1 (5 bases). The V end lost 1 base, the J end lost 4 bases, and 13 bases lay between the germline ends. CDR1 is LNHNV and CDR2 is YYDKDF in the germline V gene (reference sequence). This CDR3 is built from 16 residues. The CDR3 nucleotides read TGTGCCACCAGCAGAGTTTCCGCAGGGCCCACCGGGGAGCTGTTTTTT. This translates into CATSRVSAGPTGELFF.

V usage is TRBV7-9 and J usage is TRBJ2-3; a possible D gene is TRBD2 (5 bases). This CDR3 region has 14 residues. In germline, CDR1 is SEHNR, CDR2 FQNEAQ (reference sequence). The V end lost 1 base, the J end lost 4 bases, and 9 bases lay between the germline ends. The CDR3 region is CASSLVGVPDTQYF. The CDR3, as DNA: TGTGCCAGCAGCTTAGTCGGGGTGCCAGATACGCAGTATTTT.

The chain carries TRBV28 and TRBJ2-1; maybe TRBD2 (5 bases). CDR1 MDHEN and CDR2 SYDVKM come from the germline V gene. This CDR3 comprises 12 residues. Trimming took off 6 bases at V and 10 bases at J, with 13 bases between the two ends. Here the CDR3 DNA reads TGTGCCAGCAGCGGGGAGAAGAGAGAGCAGTTCTTC. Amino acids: CASSGEKREQFF.

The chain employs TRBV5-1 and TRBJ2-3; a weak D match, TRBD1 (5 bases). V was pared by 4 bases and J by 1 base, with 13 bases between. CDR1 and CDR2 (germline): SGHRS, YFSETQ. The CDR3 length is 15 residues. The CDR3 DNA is TGCGCCAGCAGCCACAGGTTGGTCGGCACAGATACGCAGTATTTT. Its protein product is CASSHRLVGTDTQYF.

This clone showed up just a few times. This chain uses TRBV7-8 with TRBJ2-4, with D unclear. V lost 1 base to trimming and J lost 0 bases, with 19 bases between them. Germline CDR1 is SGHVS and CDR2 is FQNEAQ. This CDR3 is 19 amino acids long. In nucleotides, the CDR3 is TGTGCCAGCAGCTTAGGGCGGAAATCCACTTCCCTAGCCAAAAACATTCAGTACTTC. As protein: CASSLGRKSTSLAKNIQYF.

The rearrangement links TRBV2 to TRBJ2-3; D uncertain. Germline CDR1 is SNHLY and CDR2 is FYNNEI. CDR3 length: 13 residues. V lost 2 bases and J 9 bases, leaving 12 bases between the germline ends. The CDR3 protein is CASSEYLVDTQYF. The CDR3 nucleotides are TGTGCCAGCAGTGAATATCTCGTCGACACGCAGTATTTT.

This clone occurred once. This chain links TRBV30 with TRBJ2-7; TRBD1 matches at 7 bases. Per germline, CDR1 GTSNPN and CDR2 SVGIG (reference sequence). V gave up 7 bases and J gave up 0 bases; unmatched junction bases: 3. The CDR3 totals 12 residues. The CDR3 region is CAYRDSSYEQYF. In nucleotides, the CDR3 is TGTGCCTATCGGGACAGCTCCTACGAGCAGTACTTC.

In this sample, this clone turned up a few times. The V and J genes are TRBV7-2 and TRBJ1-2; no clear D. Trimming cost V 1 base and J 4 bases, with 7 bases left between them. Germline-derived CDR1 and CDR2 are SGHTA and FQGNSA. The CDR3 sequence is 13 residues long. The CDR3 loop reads CASSLGGIYGYTF. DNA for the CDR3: TGTGCCAGCAGCTTAGGTGGTATCTATGGCTACACCTTC.